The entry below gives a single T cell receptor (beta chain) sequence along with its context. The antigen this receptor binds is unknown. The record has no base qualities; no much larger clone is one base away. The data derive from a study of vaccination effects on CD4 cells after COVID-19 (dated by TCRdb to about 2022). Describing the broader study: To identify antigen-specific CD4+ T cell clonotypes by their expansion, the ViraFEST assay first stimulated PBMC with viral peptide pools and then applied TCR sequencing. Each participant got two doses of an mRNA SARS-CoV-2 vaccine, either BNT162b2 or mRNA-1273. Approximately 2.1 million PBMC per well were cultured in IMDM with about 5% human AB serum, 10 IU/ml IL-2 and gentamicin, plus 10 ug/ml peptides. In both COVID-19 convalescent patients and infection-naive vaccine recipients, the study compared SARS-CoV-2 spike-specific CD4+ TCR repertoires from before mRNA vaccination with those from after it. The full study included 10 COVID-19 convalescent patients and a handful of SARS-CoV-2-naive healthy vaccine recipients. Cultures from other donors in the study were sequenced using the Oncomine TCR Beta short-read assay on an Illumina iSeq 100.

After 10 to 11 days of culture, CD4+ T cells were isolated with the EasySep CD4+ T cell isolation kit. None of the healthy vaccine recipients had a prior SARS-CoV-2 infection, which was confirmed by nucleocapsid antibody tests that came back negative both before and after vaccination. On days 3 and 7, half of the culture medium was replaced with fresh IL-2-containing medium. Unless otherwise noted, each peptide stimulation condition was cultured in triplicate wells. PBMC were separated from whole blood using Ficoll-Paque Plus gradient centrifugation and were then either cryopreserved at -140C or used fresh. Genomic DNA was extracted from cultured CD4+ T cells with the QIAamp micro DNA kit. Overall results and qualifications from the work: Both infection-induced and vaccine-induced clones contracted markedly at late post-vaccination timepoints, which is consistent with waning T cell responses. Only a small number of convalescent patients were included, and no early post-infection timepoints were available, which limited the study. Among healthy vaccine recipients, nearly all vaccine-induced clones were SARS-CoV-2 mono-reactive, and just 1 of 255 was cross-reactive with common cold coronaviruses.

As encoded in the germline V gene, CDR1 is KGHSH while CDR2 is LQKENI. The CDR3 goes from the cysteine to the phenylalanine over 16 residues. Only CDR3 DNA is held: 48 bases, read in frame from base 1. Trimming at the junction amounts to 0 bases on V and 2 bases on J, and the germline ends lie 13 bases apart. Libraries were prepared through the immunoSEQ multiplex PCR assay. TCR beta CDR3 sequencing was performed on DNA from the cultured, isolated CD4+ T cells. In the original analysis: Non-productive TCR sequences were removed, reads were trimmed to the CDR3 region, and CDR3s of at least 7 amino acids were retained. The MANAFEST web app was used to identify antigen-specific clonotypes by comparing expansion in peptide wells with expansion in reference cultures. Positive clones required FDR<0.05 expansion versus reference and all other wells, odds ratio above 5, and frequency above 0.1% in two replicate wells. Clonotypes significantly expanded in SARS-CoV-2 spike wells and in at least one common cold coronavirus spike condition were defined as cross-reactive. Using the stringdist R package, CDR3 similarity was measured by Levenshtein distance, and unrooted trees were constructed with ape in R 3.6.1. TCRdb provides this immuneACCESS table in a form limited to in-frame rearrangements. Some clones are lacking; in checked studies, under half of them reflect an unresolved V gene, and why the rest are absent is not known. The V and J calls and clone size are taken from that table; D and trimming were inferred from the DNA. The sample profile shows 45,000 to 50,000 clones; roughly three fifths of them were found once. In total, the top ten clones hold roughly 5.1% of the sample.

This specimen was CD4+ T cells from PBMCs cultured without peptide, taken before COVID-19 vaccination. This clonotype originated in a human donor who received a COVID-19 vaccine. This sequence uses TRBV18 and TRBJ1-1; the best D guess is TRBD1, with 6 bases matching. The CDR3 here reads CASSPPNRTVNTEAFF. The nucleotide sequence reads TGTGCCAGCTCACCACCAAACCGGACAGTCAACACTGAAGCTTTCTTT.